Below, one T cell receptor (beta chain) is given with its context. The antigen is unknown. The assay was immunoSEQ multiplex PCR, and TCRdb's table has in-frame clones only and misses some. The table has around 1.9 million clones, about 92% seen once. This sample was taken from a study of shared clonotypes between healthy human individuals. Study conclusions and caveats: Estimated richness values were generally larger in naive subsets than in memory subsets.

Terminally differentiated effector memory CD45RA+ cells were excluded by CCR7 positive selection of CD45RO-negative cells. The sequence was collected from a young man in good health. Some clones in this sample may be carry-over from other donors' samples. The sample taken for sequencing was naive CD8+ T cells from PBMCs.

The CDR3 DNA sequence: TGCGCCAGCAGCCAAGGTGCTAGCGGGTACTCCTACAATGAGCAGTTCTTC. Its protein is CASSQGASGYSYNEQFF. The genes are TRBV4-1 and TRBJ2-1, with 8 bases identical to TRBD2. This CDR3 comprises 17 residues. V lost 1 base and J lost 0; bases outside the gene matches: 5. The germline gives CDR1 MGHRA, CDR2 YSYEKL.